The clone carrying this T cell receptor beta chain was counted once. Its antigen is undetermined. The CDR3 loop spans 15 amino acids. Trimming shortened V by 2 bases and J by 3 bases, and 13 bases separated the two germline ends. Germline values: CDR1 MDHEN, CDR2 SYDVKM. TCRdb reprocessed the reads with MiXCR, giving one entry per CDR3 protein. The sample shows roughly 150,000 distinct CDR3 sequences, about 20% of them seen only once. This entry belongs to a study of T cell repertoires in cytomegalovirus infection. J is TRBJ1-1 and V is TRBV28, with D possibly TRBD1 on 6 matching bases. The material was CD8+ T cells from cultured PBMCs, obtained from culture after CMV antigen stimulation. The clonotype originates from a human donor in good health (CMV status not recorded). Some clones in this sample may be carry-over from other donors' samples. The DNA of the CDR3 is TGTGCCAGCAGTTTACAAGGACAGCTGGACACTGAAGCTTTCTTT. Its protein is CASSLQGQLDTEAFF.